The 27 T cell receptor beta chains given below trace back to one sample, sequenced in a study of T cells in Graves' hyperthyroidism and ophthalmopathy. Amplification of TCR beta CDR3 regions used RNA as the template. Initially, a first-round RT-PCR of the TCR CDR3 employed the HTBI primer set. TCRdb recomputed calls from the multiplex PCR reads with MiXCR, one row per CDR3 protein. The sample carries about 420,000 distinct CDR3 sequences, 15% to 19% recorded once. Sequenced input: blood. The receptors were gathered from a woman under 30 with Graves' hyperthyroidism.

In its sample, this clonotype was seen many times. The chain recombines TRBV2 with TRBJ2-3; TRBD2 matches at 12 bases. There are 18 residues in the CDR3. V trimming: 5 bases; J trimming: 4 bases; junction bases outside the gene matches: 13. Germline values: CDR1 SNHLY, CDR2 FYNNEI. This CDR3 reads CASSLNSKTSGSSDTQYF. As DNA, the CDR3 is TGTGCCAGCAGTCTCAATTCGAAGACTAGCGGGAGTTCAGATACGCAGTATTTT.

This clonotype has at least ten counts. The rearrangement links TRBV7-2 to TRBJ2-7, with a weak D call TRBD1 (5 bases). V lost 1 base, J lost 3 bases, and 13 bases lay in between. CDR3 length: 15 amino acids. Germline V gene data show CDR1 as SGHTA and CDR2 as FQGNSA. In DNA form, the CDR3 reads TGTGCCAGCAGCTTAGAATTGGGGCAGAGCTACGAGCAGTACTTC. Encoded protein: CASSLELGQSYEQYF. The entire variable domain, with the rest obtained from reference TRBV7-2 and TRBJ2-7, is as follows: GAGVSQSPSNKVTEKGKDVELRCDPISGHTALYWYRQSLGQGLEFLIYFQGNSAPDKSGLPSDRFSAERTGGSVSTLTIQRTQQEDSAVYLCASSLELGQSYEQYFGPGTRLTVT.

This clonotype was recorded at least ten times. V gene TRBV27 combines with J gene TRBJ1-5; D gene ambiguous. Trimming removed 6 bases from V and 0 bases from J, with 6 bases in between. CDR3 length: 13 amino acids. The germline CDR1 and CDR2 sequences are MNHEY and SMNVEV (reference sequence). CDR3 in DNA: TGTGCCAGCAGCCCCAATAGCAATCAGCCCCAGCATTTT. Its protein is CASSPNSNQPQHF.

This clonotype was counted many times. The CDR3 is CASRGAGSNQPQHF. The CDR3 DNA reads TGCGCCAGCAGGGGGGCGGGTAGCAATCAGCCCCAGCATTTT. The chain is built from TRBV5-1 and TRBJ1-5, with a weak D call TRBD1 (6 bases). The CDR3 consists of 14 residues. Deletions cut 5 bases from V and 0 bases from J, with 9 bases between. Per the germline V gene, CDR1 is SGHRS and CDR2 is YFSETQ.

This clonotype was observed many times. This sequence joins TRBV11-2 and TRBJ2-7; D is unclear. CDR3 length equals 14 residues. CDR1 and CDR2 from the germline V gene are SGHAT and FQNNGV. Trimming cost V 5 bases and J 3 bases, with 14 bases left between them. The CDR3 reads CASSGAFGSYEQYF. The CDR3 coding sequence is TGTGCCAGCAGCGGTGCGTTCGGCAGCTACGAGCAGTACTTC.

This clonotype was detected many times. The gene calls are TRBV11-2 and TRBJ1-6; 7 nucleotides match TRBD1. The junction had 9 bases not matched to a gene; V was cut back by 7 bases and J by 9 bases. CDR1 and CDR2 from the germline V gene are SGHAT and FQNNGV. CDR3 length equals 14 residues. The chain's CDR3 is CASTRGRGRSPLHF. DNA of the CDR3: TGTGCCAGCACCCGGGGGAGGGGGCGTTCACCCCTCCACTTT.

There are many counts of this clonotype. The chain couples TRBV24-1 to TRBJ1-5; D is unresolved. The CDR3 length is 13 residues. The germline V and J ends were trimmed by 5 bases and 1 base, with 5 bases remaining between them. Germline V gene lookup returns CDR1 KGHDR and CDR2 SFDVKD. The chain's CDR3 is CATSAGSNQPQHF. CDR3 DNA sequence: TGTGCCACCAGTGCGGGGAGCAATCAGCCCCAGCATTTT.

In this sample, this clonotype turned up a few times. V is TRBV7-9 and J is TRBJ1-1, with 7 bases matching TRBD1. V was clipped by 0 bases and J by 10 bases; unmatched bases: 2. Germline values: CDR1 SEHNR, CDR2 FQNEAQ (reference sequence). The CDR3 runs to 12 residues. The CDR3 protein is CASSLAAGGAFF. CDR3 bases: TGTGCCAGCAGCTTAGCGGCAGGGGGAGCTTTCTTT.

The genes are TRBV28 and TRBJ1-5; 10 bases are shared with TRBD1. The ends lost 6 bases at V and 5 bases at J; junction bases unmatched: 7. The CDR3 extends over 15 amino acids. The V gene's germline CDR1 is MDHEN and CDR2 SYDVKM. The CDR3 sequence is CASSQGQGLDQPQHF. CDR3 in DNA: TGTGCCAGCAGCCAGGGACAGGGGTTGGATCAGCCCCAGCATTTT.

The J gene is TRBJ2-1, the V gene TRBV3-1; 9 bases agree with TRBD2. Germline CDR1 and CDR2: LGHDT and YNNKEL (reference sequence). The junction had 9 bases not matched to a gene; V was cut back by 1 base and J by 8 bases. The CDR3 is 16 residues long. CDR3 coding DNA: TGTGCCAGCAGCCAAGGGACTAGCGTTTATATCGATGAGCAGTTCTTC. The encoded protein is CASSQGTSVYIDEQFF.

This clonotype was detected many times. The chain links TRBV18 to TRBJ1-6; D gene ambiguous. Trimming removed 4 bases at V and 9 bases at J, with 16 bases between. CDR1 and CDR2 (germline): KGHSH, LQKENI. This CDR3 is built from 15 residues. The chain's CDR3 is CASSLDVGASSPLHF. The CDR3 DNA follows: TGTGCCAGCTCACTAGACGTCGGCGCGAGTTCACCCCTCCACTTT.

This clonotype was counted many times. The chain is built from TRBV11-1 and TRBJ2-1; D ambiguous. In germline, CDR1 is SGHAT, CDR2 FQDESV (reference sequence). Trimming removed 2 bases from V and 6 bases from J, with 8 bases in between. This CDR3 is built from 13 residues. The CDR3 is CASSLRAPNEQFF. The DNA for the CDR3 is TGTGCCAGCAGCTTAAGGGCGCCCAATGAGCAGTTCTTC.

With regard to this clonotype: This sequence may be a read error, since a much larger clone differs from it by one base. The gene calls are TRBV7-2 and TRBJ2-5; 8 bases match TRBD2. Germline V gives CDR1 SGHTA, CDR2 FQGNSA. The CDR3 covers 15 residues. Trimming took 1 base from V and 9 from J; bases not matched to a gene: 10. DNA of the CDR3: TGTGCCAGCAGCTTAGGCGGGGGGCGGATTGAGGCCCAGTACTTC. Translation: CASSLGGGRIEAQYF.

The table lists this clonotype with many counts. The chain links TRBV12-3 or TRBV12-4 to TRBJ1-1, with D uncertain. Trimming stripped 8 bases from V and 1 base from J, with 8 bases between. The CDR3 contains 12 residues. CDR3 region: CASALGNTEAFF. The CDR3 region has the DNA TGTGCCAGCGCCCTGGGGAACACTGAAGCTTTCTTT.

This clonotype was seen at least ten times. This chain uses TRBV6-1 with TRBJ1-5; D unresolved. Germline CDR1 reads MNHNS; CDR2 reads SASEGT. The CDR3 runs 15 residues. Trimming took off 6 bases at V and 4 bases at J, with 16 bases between the two ends. This CDR3 is CASSHGLRANQPQHF. Here the CDR3 DNA reads TGTGCCAGCAGCCACGGGTTGAGGGCGAATCAGCCCCAGCATTTT.

The V call is TRBV28, the J call TRBJ2-5, with TRBD1 identical over 9 bases. Germline V gene data show CDR1 as MDHEN and CDR2 as SYDVKM. The CDR3 covers 18 residues. V shed 5 bases, J shed 3 bases, and the junction held 16 bases outside the gene matches. Here the CDR3 DNA reads TGTGCCAGCAGTCCGGGAGACCGGGACAGGGAATTGGAAGAGACCCAGTACTTC. Its translation: CASSPGDRDRELEETQYF.

This clonotype was observed at least ten times. V gene TRBV5-5 combines with J gene TRBJ2-2; D not resolved. Germline V CDR1 and CDR2: SGHKS, YYEKEE (reference sequence). This CDR3 spans 15 amino acids. V was cut by 4 bases and J by 6 bases, with 16 bases left in between. As DNA, the CDR3 is TGTGCCAGCAGCCTGTCCCCCCAAGGATCCGGGGAGCTGTTTTTT. This gives the protein CASSLSPQGSGELFF.

The sample holds many counts of this clonotype. The genes are TRBV2 and TRBJ2-2; D is tentatively TRBD1 or TRBD2 (5 bases each). Germline CDR1 is SNHLY and CDR2 is FYNNEI. This CDR3 has 14 residues. V was cut by 6 bases and J by 6 bases, with 14 bases left in between. For the CDR3, the DNA is TGTGCCAGCAGGGGGACGGAGGAGGCCGGGGAGCTGTTTTTT. Its translation: CASRGTEEAGELFF.

This clonotype was picked up many times. This sequence joins TRBV7-3 and TRBJ2-3, with D possibly called TRBD1 or TRBD2 (6 bases each). The CDR3 has 16 amino acids. Germline V gene lookup returns CDR1 SGHTA and CDR2 FQGTGA. With 4 bases removed from V and 2 bases from J, the gap between germline ends came to 16 bases. The CDR3 spells CASSYGGGPYTDTQYF. The DNA of the CDR3 is TGTGCCAGCAGCTATGGTGGGGGGCCGTACACAGATACGCAGTATTTT.

The sample holds many counts of this clonotype. The V and J genes are TRBV11-2 and TRBJ2-7; 11 bases match TRBD2. The CDR3 is made up of 16 amino acids. CDR1 and CDR2 (germline): SGHAT, FQNNGV. The V gene end was trimmed by 5 bases and the J gene end by 6 bases; junction bases not matched to a gene: 12. The CDR3 DNA reads TGTGCCAGCAGCCCGGTAGCGGGAGGGCGACCCGGCGAGCAGTACTTC. It codes for CASSPVAGGRPGEQYF.

This clonotype was detected a few times. This may be a read error, as it is one base from a much larger clone. This sequence joins TRBV20-1 and TRBJ2-1, with a tentative D call TRBD1 (6 bases). Trimming took off 6 bases at V and 4 bases at J, with 22 bases between the two ends. The CDR3 extends over 16 amino acids. Germline CDR1 and CDR2: DFQATT and SNEGSKA (reference sequence). As DNA, the CDR3 is TGCAGTGCCGCCGACTGGGCTAGGGGGATGTACAATGAGCAGTTCTTC. It specifies CSAADWARGMYNEQFF.

In this sample, this clonotype turned up many times. The chain links TRBV3-1 to TRBJ1-2; D gene uncertain. The CDR3 is made up of 15 amino acids. Trimming left V 4 bases short and J 1 base short, with 13 bases between. Per the germline V gene, CDR1 is LGHDT and CDR2 is YNNKEL (reference sequence). This CDR3 is CASSPNLGSNYGYTF. The CDR3 DNA follows: TGTGCCAGCAGCCCTAACTTGGGCAGTAACTATGGCTACACCTTC.

This clonotype was seen only a few times. The chain recombines TRBV6-1 with TRBJ2-7, with TRBD2 matching 7 bases. This CDR3 contains 13 residues. Losses at the gene ends were 8 bases for V and 3 bases for J; bases not matched to a gene: 7. CDR1 is MNHNS, CDR2 SASEGT, per germline. CDR3 bases: TGTGCCAGCGATAGCGGGCATAACTACGAGCAGTACTTC. This translates into CASDSGHNYEQYF.

This clonotype was recorded at least ten times. The V call is TRBV3-1, the J call TRBJ2-3; D is undetermined. Trimming shortened V by 4 bases and J by 1 base, and 9 bases separated the two germline ends. There are 14 residues in the CDR3. Germline-derived CDR1 and CDR2 are LGHDT and YNNKEL (reference sequence). The CDR3 loop is CASSPPRGTDTQYF. The CDR3 nucleotides read TGTGCCAGCAGCCCCCCGCGCGGCACAGATACGCAGTATTTT.

This clonotype was counted ten times or more. The chain uses TRBV7-2 and TRBJ2-5, with TRBD2 matching 11 bases. Looked up from germline, CDR1 is SGHTA and CDR2 is FQGNSA. There are 15 residues in the CDR3. The J segment lost 5 bases and the V segment lost 6 bases, leaving 8 bases of the junction unmatched. CDR3 sequence reads: CASRLLAGVVETQYF. The CDR3 DNA follows: TGTGCCAGCAGATTACTAGCGGGAGTAGTGGAGACCCAGTACTTC.

CDR3 residues: CASSRTSRDNEQFF. CDR3 nucleotide sequence: TGTGCCAGTAGTAGGACTAGCAGAGACAATGAGCAGTTCTTC. The V and J genes are TRBV19 and TRBJ2-1; TRBD2 aligns across 8 bases. Looked up from germline, CDR1 is LNHDA and CDR2 is SQIVND (reference sequence). The CDR3 is 14 amino acids. Germline trimming cut 4 bases from V and 5 bases from J; bases unmatched to any gene: 4. Full variable domain (outside the CDR3, taken from reference TRBV19 and TRBJ2-1): DGGITQSPKYLFRKEGQNVTLSCEQNLNHDAMYWYRQDPGQGLRLIYYSQIVNDFQKGDIAEGYSVSREKKESFPLTVTSAQKNPTAFYLCASSRTSRDNEQFFGPGTRLTVL.

The table lists this clonotype with many counts. The rearrangement uses TRBV10-3 and TRBJ2-7; no clear D gene. This CDR3 region has 12 residues. Trimming took 0 bases from V and 5 from J, leaving 5 bases between them. The germline V gene encodes CDR1 ENHRY and CDR2 SYGVKD. The CDR3 sequence: CAISESIDEQYF. For the CDR3, the DNA is TGTGCCATCAGTGAGTCGATAGACGAGCAGTACTTC.